Listed below are T cell receptor beta chains from one sample, sequenced in a study of blood T cell repertoires in COVID-19. Clones were sequenced by immunoSEQ multiplex PCR, and TCRdb holds only the in-frame ones, with some missing. The repertoire holds around 68,000 clones, with around 86% as singletons. The sequencing sample was made of peripheral blood. All receptors come from a man older than 75 with acute or convalescent COVID-19. Each CDR3 is given with its conserved first and last residue. Fields, in order: J gene, clone size, D gene, V gene, CDR3 DNA, CDR3 protein. A D gene is named only where the DNA matches it firmly. The listing skips clone size in some rows; elsewhere it reads once, few, many or a size class.

J: TRBJ1-6
size: NA
D: NA
V: TRBV11-2
DNA: TGTGCCAGCAGCCCAACAAACGGGGATTCACCCCTCCACTTT
CDR3: CASSPTNGDSPLHF

J: TRBJ2-7
size: few
D: NA
V: TRBV18
DNA: TGTGCCAGCTCACAAGAGACAGGAGTAGGCCACGAGCAGTACTTC
CDR3: CASSQETGVGHEQYF

J: TRBJ2-7
size: NA
D: NA
V: TRBV5-1
DNA: TGCGCCAGCAGCTTGGTTCTACGGGGACCCCGGGGGGAGCAGTACTTC
CDR3: CASSLVLRGPRGEQYF

J: TRBJ1-6
size: NA
D: TRBD1
V: TRBV27
DNA: TGTGCCAGCAGTTACAGGGGCGGTAATTCACCCCTCCACTTT
CDR3: CASSYRGGNSPLHF

J: TRBJ1-4
size: few
D: NA
V: TRBV2
DNA: TGTGCCAGCAGTGCGTGGGAACGGGGTGAAAAACTGTTTTTT
CDR3: CASSAWERGEKLFF

J: TRBJ1-4
size: NA
D: NA
V: TRBV4-2
DNA: TGTGCCAGCAGCCTCCAGGCGGGGGAAGGGGAAAAACTGTTTTTT
CDR3: CASSLQAGEGEKLFF

J: TRBJ2-7
size: NA
D: NA
V: TRBV5-1
DNA: TGCGCCAGCAGCGTGACAGGCCAGGCCTACGAGCAGTACTTC
CDR3: CASSVTGQAYEQYF

J: TRBJ2-7
size: NA
D: TRBD1
V: TRBV27
DNA: TGTGCCAGCAGACTTCGGTCGGGACAGGGGATATACGAGCAGTACTTC
CDR3: CASRLRSGQGIYEQYF

J: TRBJ2-3
size: NA
D: NA
V: TRBV4-3
DNA: TGCGCCAGCAGCCAAGATCGAGCCTCCCGGGATACGCAGTATTTT
CDR3: CASSQDRASRDTQYF

J: TRBJ2-7
size: NA
D: NA
V: TRBV29-1
DNA: TGCAGCGCCTTTGGACAGACCTACGAGCAGTACTTC
CDR3: CSAFGQTYEQYF

J: TRBJ1-2
size: NA
D: NA
V: TRBV29-1
DNA: TGCAGCTGCGGCACAAGCTATGGCTACACCTTC
CDR3: CSCGTSYGYTF

J: TRBJ2-7
size: once
D: TRBD2
V: TRBV19
DNA: TGTGCCAGTAGTATCCGGCCTAGCGGGAGCTACGAGCAGTACTTC
CDR3: CASSIRPSGSYEQYF

J: TRBJ2-5
size: NA
D: NA
V: TRBV5-1
DNA: TGCGCCAGCAGCTTGACCCCAGGGAGGGAGACCCAGTACTTC
CDR3: CASSLTPGRETQYF

J: TRBJ1-1
size: NA
D: NA
V: TRBV19
DNA: TGTGCCAGTAGTATAGAGGGGGCGAACACTGAAGCTTTCTTT
CDR3: CASSIEGANTEAFF

J: TRBJ2-5
size: NA
D: NA
V: TRBV2
DNA: TGTGCCAGCAGTGTAAGGAGGACAGTCCAAGAGACCCAGTACTTC
CDR3: CASSVRRTVQETQYF

J: TRBJ2-7
size: NA
D: TRBD1
V: TRBV5-5
DNA: TGTGCCAGCAGGCAGGGACAGGGCCTTTCCTACGAGCAGTACTTC
CDR3: CASRQGQGLSYEQYF

J: TRBJ1-3
size: NA
D: NA
V: TRBV10-1
DNA: TGCGCCAGCGGGGCAGCCTCTGGAAACACCATATATTTT
CDR3: CASGAASGNTIYF

J: TRBJ2-5
size: NA
D: NA
V: TRBV19
DNA: TGTGCCAGTGCCCCACGTAGGGGGGAGGGCCGGGTTGAGACCCAGTACTTC
CDR3: CASAPRRGEGRVETQYF

J: TRBJ1-5
size: NA
D: TRBD1
V: TRBV12-3/TRBV12-4
DNA: TGTGCCAGCAGTCTCAGGGGGCCCCAGCCCCAGCATTTT
CDR3: CASSLRGPQPQHF

J: TRBJ2-5
size: once
D: TRBD2
V: TRBV11-2
DNA: TGTGCCAGCAGCCTGCGACTAGCGGGAGGGCGGGAGACCCAGTACTTC
CDR3: CASSLRLAGGRETQYF

J: TRBJ1-1
size: NA
D: NA
V: TRBV3-1/TRBV3-2
DNA: TGTGCCAGCAGCCAAGGGGCACAGGGAGGGGCTGAAGCTTTCTTT
CDR3: CASSQGAQGGAEAFF

J: TRBJ2-5
size: NA
D: TRBD2
V: TRBV7-2
DNA: TGTGCCAGCAGCTTAGGACTAGCGGGGGAGACCCAGTACTTC
CDR3: CASSLGLAGETQYF

J: TRBJ2-7
size: NA
D: NA
V: TRBV6-2/TRBV6-3
DNA: TGTGCCAGCAGCTCGGACAGTTACGAGCAGTACTTC
CDR3: CASSSDSYEQYF

J: TRBJ2-3
size: NA
D: NA
V: TRBV7-2
DNA: TGTGCCAGCAGCTTAGCGGCAGCGGCTAGCACAGATACGCAGTATTTT
CDR3: CASSLAAAASTDTQYF

J: TRBJ1-2
size: NA
D: NA
V: TRBV5-1
DNA: TGCGCCAGCAGCTTGGGCAGCTATGGCTACACCTTC
CDR3: CASSLGSYGYTF

J: TRBJ2-1
size: NA
D: NA
V: TRBV7-2
DNA: TGTGCCAGCAGCTTAGAGGTAGGCGGTGAGCAGTTCTTC
CDR3: CASSLEVGGEQFF

J: TRBJ1-3
size: NA
D: NA
V: TRBV2
DNA: TGTGCCAGCAGAGATACAGGAAAAAGACACACCATATATTTT
CDR3: CASRDTGKRHTIYF

J: TRBJ2-3
size: NA
D: TRBD2
V: TRBV6-5
DNA: TGTGCCAGCAGCTCTTGGACTAGCGGGCCCGATACGCAGTATTTT
CDR3: CASSSWTSGPDTQYF

J: TRBJ2-1
size: NA
D: NA
V: TRBV24-1
DNA: TGTGCCACCAGTGACCATAAGCGAGGGTACAATGAGCAGTTCTTC
CDR3: CATSDHKRGYNEQFF

J: TRBJ1-2
size: NA
D: TRBD1
V: TRBV7-2
DNA: TGTGCCAGCAGCTTCGACAGGGGGGATGGCTACACCTTC
CDR3: CASSFDRGDGYTF

J: TRBJ2-7
size: NA
D: TRBD2
V: TRBV14
DNA: TGTGCCAGCAGCCCATTAGCGGGAGTTGGCTACGAGCAGTACTTC
CDR3: CASSPLAGVGYEQYF

J: TRBJ1-1
size: NA
D: NA
V: TRBV24-1
DNA: TGTGCCACCAGGCAGGGGAACACTGAAGCTTTCTTT
CDR3: CATRQGNTEAFF

J: TRBJ2-1
size: few
D: TRBD2
V: TRBV5-1
DNA: TGCGCCAGCAGCTTCCGACTAGCGGGAGGTTACAATGAGCAGTTCTTC
CDR3: CASSFRLAGGYNEQFF

J: TRBJ2-1
size: NA
D: TRBD2
V: TRBV6-5
DNA: TGTGCCAGTCAGCTGCTAGCGGTCTCATACAATGAGCAGTTCTTC
CDR3: CASQLLAVSYNEQFF

J: TRBJ2-5
size: NA
D: NA
V: TRBV7-7
DNA: TGTGCCAGCAGCTTTCAACGGGGGGCAGGAGAGACCCAGTACTTC
CDR3: CASSFQRGAGETQYF

J: TRBJ1-4
size: NA
D: TRBD1
V: TRBV9
DNA: TGTGCCAGCAGCGGGGGGGACAGGGTCAGGGAAAAACTGTTTTTT
CDR3: CASSGGDRVREKLFF

J: TRBJ1-2
size: NA
D: TRBD1
V: TRBV6-5
DNA: TGTGCCAGCAGTTCCGCCGCTACAGGGGGCGGCTACACCTTC
CDR3: CASSSAATGGGYTF

J: TRBJ2-2
size: NA
D: NA
V: TRBV9
DNA: TGTGCCAGCAGCGTCTTCGTTGGGGAGCTGTTTTTT
CDR3: CASSVFVGELFF

J: TRBJ2-7
size: NA
D: NA
V: TRBV28
DNA: TGTGCCAGCAGCACGACAGCGTACGAGCAGTACTTC
CDR3: CASSTTAYEQYF

J: TRBJ2-5
size: NA
D: TRBD1
V: TRBV7-2
DNA: TGTGCCAGCAGTCTCGGACAGGGAGGAAGGGAGACCCAGTACTTC
CDR3: CASSLGQGGRETQYF